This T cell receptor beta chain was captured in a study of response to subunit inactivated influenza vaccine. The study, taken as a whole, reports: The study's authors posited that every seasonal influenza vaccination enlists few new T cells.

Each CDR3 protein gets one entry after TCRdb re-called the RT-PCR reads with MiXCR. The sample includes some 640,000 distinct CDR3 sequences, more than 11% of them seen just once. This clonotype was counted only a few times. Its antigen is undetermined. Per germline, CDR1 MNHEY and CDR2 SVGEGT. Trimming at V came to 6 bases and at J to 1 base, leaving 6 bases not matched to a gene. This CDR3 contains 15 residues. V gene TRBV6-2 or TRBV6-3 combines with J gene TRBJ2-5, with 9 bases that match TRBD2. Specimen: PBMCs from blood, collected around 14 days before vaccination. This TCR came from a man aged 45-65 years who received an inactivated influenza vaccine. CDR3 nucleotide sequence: TGTGCCAGCAGGAGAGCGGGGGGCCCCCAAGAGACCCAGTACTTC. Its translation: CASRRAGGPQETQYF.